Included here is one T cell receptor beta chain sequence, with context. The germline V gene has CDR1 SGHNT and CDR2 YENEEA. The CDR3 consists of 13 residues. Trimming removed 3 bases at V and 5 bases at J, with 11 bases between. This specimen comes from a study of blood T cell repertoires in COVID-19. Background on the study: Sources were T cells, B-cell-depleted T cells, or PBMCs; the material itself was cDNA or gDNA.

As originally analysed: Using reference gene primer amplification, nucleated cell counts were estimated. Only in-frame clones appear in the TCRdb table, and some are missing; sequencing was by immunoSEQ multiplex PCR. V, J and clone size were drawn from that table, and D and trimming were deduced from the DNA. The sample holds about 320,000 clones, 89% seen once. The specimen was PBMCs or T cells enriched from blood (not recorded which). The TCR originated in a man in his sixties who had recovered from COVID-19. The chain carries TRBV11-3 and TRBJ2-7; possibly TRBD2 for D (6 bases). For the CDR3, the DNA is TGTGCCAGCAGCTTGACTGGACTAAACGAGCAGTACTTC. This sequence encodes CASSLTGLNEQYF.